The 6 T cell receptor beta chains below all came from one sample that was sequenced in a study of blood T cells in healthy people across ages. Primers used in a second PCR of roughly 7 to 11 cycles were a sample-barcoded 5' primer and a J-beta primer mix. TCRdb processed the 5' RACE reads anew with MiXCR; each CDR3 protein has one entry. The data contain hundreds of thousands of distinct CDR3 sequences, under 65% of them singletons. Material: blood. Receptors originate from a man in his sixties in good health.

The gene calls are TRBV15 and TRBJ2-4, with D perhaps matching TRBD2 (7 bases). The V gene's germline CDR1 is LNHNV and CDR2 YYDKDF (reference sequence). V lost 3 bases, J lost 0 bases, and 18 bases lay in between. This CDR3 has 18 residues. The CDR3, as DNA: TGTGCCACCAGCAGGACTTGGGGGGGGGCGGTAGCCAAAAACATTCAGTACTTC. It yields the protein CATSRTWGGAVAKNIQYF. The full variable domain, in which reference TRBV15 and TRBJ2-4 provide the parts outside the CDR3, is DAMVIQNPRYQVTQFGKPVTLSCSQTLNHNVMYWYQQKSSQAPKLLFHYYDKDFNNEADTPDNFQSRRPNTSFCFLDIRSPGLGDTAMYLCATSRTWGGAVAKNIQYFGAGTRLSVL.

The V call is TRBV3-1, the J call TRBJ2-5; a weak D match, TRBD1 (6 bases). The V and J ends lost 1 base and 0 bases respectively, with 12 bases between them. CDR3 length: 16 amino acids. CDR1 and CDR2 from the germline V gene are LGHDT and YNNKEL (reference sequence). The CDR3 region is CASSQGGRGHQETQYF. Written as DNA, the CDR3 is TGTGCCAGCAGCCAAGGGGGCAGGGGCCACCAAGAGACCCAGTACTTC.

The chain combines TRBV20-1 with TRBJ1-4, with TRBD1 matching 7 bases. Germline CDR1 reads DFQATT; CDR2 reads SNEGSKA (reference sequence). The CDR3 spans 14 residues. Trimming removed 6 bases from V and 7 bases from J; junction bases left unmatched: 11. CDR3 nucleotide sequence: TGCAGTGCGCCGAAGGGAGGGGGCACTGAAAAACTGTTTTTT. Residues: CSAPKGGGTEKLFF.

Only a few counts were recorded for this clonotype. The chain recombines TRBV18 with TRBJ2-5, with D perhaps TRBD1 (5 bases). The V gene lost 2 bases and the J gene lost 4 bases, with 20 bases spanning the gap. Germline V gene sequence: CDR1 KGHSH, CDR2 LQKENI. CDR3 length equals 17 residues. The CDR3 DNA sequence: TGTGCCAGCTCACCAAGTAGGGGAACAGGCGAGACAGAGACCCAGTACTTC. Translating it yields CASSPSRGTGETETQYF.

The rearrangement joins TRBV27 to TRBJ2-1; 8 nucleotides line up with TRBD2. CDR1 and CDR2 from the germline V gene are MNHEY and SMNVEV (reference sequence). CDR3 length: 12 residues. The junction had 5 bases not matched to a gene; V was cut back by 10 bases and J by 6 bases. The CDR3 is CAIGGAFNEQFF. The DNA for the CDR3 is TGTGCCATCGGGGGGGCCTTCAATGAGCAGTTCTTC.

The chain carries TRBV7-2 and TRBJ2-7, with D unclear. CDR1 and CDR2 from the germline V gene are SGHTA and FQGNSA. This CDR3 comprises 14 residues. V lost 2 bases and J 6 bases, leaving 14 bases between the germline ends. The CDR3: CASSLQASISEQYF. CDR3 nucleotide sequence: TGTGCCAGCAGCTTACAGGCCAGTATCTCCGAGCAGTACTTC.